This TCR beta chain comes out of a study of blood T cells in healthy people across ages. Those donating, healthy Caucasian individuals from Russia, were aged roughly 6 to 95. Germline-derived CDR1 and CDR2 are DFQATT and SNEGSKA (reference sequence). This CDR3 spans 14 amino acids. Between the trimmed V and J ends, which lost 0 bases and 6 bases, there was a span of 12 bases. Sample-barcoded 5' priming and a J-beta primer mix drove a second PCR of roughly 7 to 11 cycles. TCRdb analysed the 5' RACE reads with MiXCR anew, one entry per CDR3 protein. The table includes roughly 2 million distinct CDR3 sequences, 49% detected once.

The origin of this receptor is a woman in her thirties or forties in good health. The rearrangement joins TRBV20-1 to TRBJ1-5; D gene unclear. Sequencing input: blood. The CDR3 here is CSARDYLVGQPQHF. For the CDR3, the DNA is TGCAGTGCTAGAGATTACCTTGTGGGTCAGCCCCAGCATTTT.